The 7 T cell receptor beta chains reported below all come from one sample, sequenced in a study of T cell repertoires in cytomegalovirus infection. TCRdb passed the reads through MiXCR, listing each CDR3 protein once. The table shows about 740,000 distinct CDR3 sequences, with less than 40% occurring only once. Sequenced material: PBMCs. The origin of the receptors is a human donor in good health (CMV status not recorded). Some clones in this sample may be carry-over from other donors' samples.

V gene TRBV5-6 combines with J gene TRBJ1-2; D not certain. This CDR3 spans 13 amino acids. Germline V gene data show CDR1 as SGHDT and CDR2 as YYEEEE. Trimming removed 0 bases at V and 7 bases at J, with 10 bases between. CDR3 region: CASSLGRLSGYTF. As DNA, the CDR3 is TGTGCCAGCAGCTTGGGGCGATTGTCTGGCTACACCTTC. The full variable domain, with the rest looked up from reference TRBV5-6 and TRBJ1-2, is DAGVTQSPTHLIKTRGQQVTLRCSPKSGHDTVSWYQQALGQGPQFIFQYYEEEERQRGNFPDRFSGHQFPNYSSELNVNALLLGDSALYLCASSLGRLSGYTFGSGTRLTVV.

In this sample, this clonotype turned up a few times. This chain uses TRBV7-2 with TRBJ2-5; TRBD2 might be the D (5 bases). The CDR3 totals 13 residues. V lost 5 bases, J lost 0 bases, and 7 bases lay in between. Germline V gives CDR1 SGHTA, CDR2 FQGNSA. Here the CDR3 reads CASSGEYQETQYF. CDR3 in DNA: TGTGCCAGCAGCGGGGAGTACCAAGAGACCCAGTACTTC.

CDR3 residues: CSVRKGFSGNTIYF. The DNA of the CDR3 is TGCAGCGTACGAAAGGGGTTCTCTGGAAACACCATATATTTT. This chain uses TRBV29-1 with TRBJ1-3; tentative D call: TRBD1 (5 bases). Germline-derived CDR1 and CDR2 are SQVTM and ANQGSEA. Trimming cost V 6 bases and J 0 bases, with 12 bases left between them. This CDR3 contains 14 residues. Filled out from reference TRBV29-1 and TRBJ1-3, the complete variable domain reads SAVISQKPSRDICQRGTSLTIQCQVDSQVTMMFWYRQQPGQSLTLIATANQGSEATYESGFVIDKFPISRPNLTFSTLTVSNMSPEDSSIYLCSVRKGFSGNTIYFGEGSWLTVV.

The chain links TRBV2 to TRBJ2-5; TRBD2 is a possible D gene (5 bases). This CDR3 is built from 13 residues. Germline V gene sequence: CDR1 SNHLY, CDR2 FYNNEI. V was shortened by 6 bases and J by 5 bases, with 13 bases between the two germline ends. In DNA, the CDR3 is TGTGCCAGCAGGCGGCTAGCCGCGGAGACCCAGTACTTC. The encoded protein is CASRRLAAETQYF.

The chain employs TRBV6-5 and TRBJ1-1; D uncertain. Trimming took off 2 bases at V and 4 bases at J, with 23 bases between the two ends. This CDR3 is 18 amino acids long. Per germline, CDR1 MNHEY and CDR2 SVGAGI. Here the CDR3 DNA reads TGTGCCAGCAGTTACCAGAGGGCCAGTAAAACGATATCCACTGAAGCTTTCTTT. Translating it yields CASSYQRASKTISTEAFF.

The table lists this clonotype with a few counts. The chain has TRBV28 and TRBJ1-1; tentative D call: TRBD1 (5 bases). The CDR3 consists of 12 residues. The V end was cut by 3 bases, the J end by 12 bases, with 14 bases between. Germline V gene data show CDR1 as MDHEN and CDR2 as SYDVKM. CDR3 protein: CASSFMRGRTFF. The DNA of the CDR3 is TGTGCCAGCAGTTTCATGAGGGGACGGACTTTCTTT.

For this clonotype: A much larger clone sits a single nucleotide away, making a read error possible. J is TRBJ1-5 and V is TRBV28; 7 nucleotides line up with TRBD1. The CDR3 has 14 amino acids. The germline gives CDR1 MDHEN, CDR2 SYDVKM. V trimming: 7 bases; J trimming: 7 bases; junction bases outside the gene matches: 10. The CDR3 protein is CASILRAGGQPQHF. The CDR3 DNA reads as TGTGCCAGCATTTTGAGGGCAGGGGGACAGCCCCAGCATTTT. The whole variable domain, remainder taken from reference TRBV28 and TRBJ1-5, is DVKVTQSSRYLVKRTGEKVFLECVQDMDHENMFWYRQDPGLGLRLIYFSYDVKMKEKGDIPEGYSVSREKKERFSLILESASTNQTSMYLCASILRAGGQPQHFGDGTRLSIL.